This is a list of T cell receptor beta chains from one sample in a study of shared clonotypes between healthy human individuals. Measured with immunoSEQ multiplex PCR; TCRdb has only the in-frame clones, and not every one. Among roughly 510,000 clones listed, 60% to 80% were seen once. Source material: PBMCs. The source of these receptors is a woman in her thirties or forties in good health. Some clones in this sample may be carry-over from other donors' samples. The CDR3 runs from the conserved cysteine through the conserved F or W. D genes are given only for firm matches. Where a row states a size, it is once, few, many or the class of an expanded clone; other rows omit it.

j_gene | abundance | d_gene | v_gene | CDR3nt | CDR3aa
TRBJ2-7 | NA | NA | TRBV11-2 | TGTGCCAGCAGCTCACTTAGGGGGAACTTGGTCGAGCAGTACTTC | CASSSLRGNLVEQYF
TRBJ2-1 | NA | NA | TRBV7-8 | TGTGCCAGCAGCTCGAAGCGGCGCGGGGTCAGCTCCTACAATGAGCAGTTCTTC | CASSSKRRGVSSYNEQFF
TRBJ1-2 | few | NA | TRBV5-4 | TGTGCCAGCAGCTTGGCTGCCCTCTTAGGGGGCTACACCTTC | CASSLAALLGGYTF
TRBJ2-5 | NA | TRBD2 | TRBV9 | TGTGCCAGCAGCGACTTAGCGGGAGGAGAGACCCAGTACTTC | CASSDLAGGETQYF
TRBJ2-5 | NA | TRBD2 | TRBV29-1 | TGCAGCGTTCGCCCCCCAGCGGGACGCCAAGAGACCCAGTACTTC | CSVRPPAGRQETQYF
TRBJ2-7 | few | TRBD2 | TRBV19 | TGTGCCAGTAGTCCCCGTGGGGTAGCGGGAGTTTACGAGCAGTACTTC | CASSPRGVAGVYEQYF
TRBJ2-3 | once | TRBD2 | TRBV9 | TGTGCCAGCAGCGTAACCTCCTCAGCGGGAGGGCTCCGCGGAACAGATACGCAGTATTTT | CASSVTSSAGGLRGTDTQYF
TRBJ2-7 | NA | TRBD2 | TRBV28 | TGTGCCAGCAGTTTGTATAGCGGGAGTTACGAGCAGTACTTC | CASSLYSGSYEQYF
TRBJ2-3 | NA | TRBD1 | TRBV5-6 | TGTGCCAGCAGCCGGACAGGGCTGTCGCGGGATACGCAGTATTTT | CASSRTGLSRDTQYF
TRBJ2-3 | NA | TRBD1 | TRBV7-9 | TGTGCCAGCAGTTTAACCCTTCCCGGGACAGGAGCTAGCACAGATACGCAGTATTTT | CASSLTLPGTGASTDTQYF
TRBJ1-1 | NA | NA | TRBV6-5 | TGTGCCAGCAGTCGGGGGAACGCTGAAGCTTTCTTT | CASSRGNAEAFF
TRBJ2-7 | NA | NA | TRBV9 | TGTGCCAGCAGCGCCTACGGTAGCTCCTACGAGCAGTACTTC | CASSAYGSSYEQYF
TRBJ2-3 | NA | TRBD1 | TRBV11-2 | TGTGCCAGCAGCCCAGGGGGCAGGACAGATACGCAGTATTTT | CASSPGGRTDTQYF
TRBJ1-5 | NA | NA | TRBV28 | TGTGCCAGCAGTTTTCGACCCAATCAGCCCCAGCATTTT | CASSFRPNQPQHF